One sample yielded the 16 T cell receptor beta chains listed below, sequenced in a study of cytomegalovirus exposure and HLA in healthy donors (dated by TCRdb to 2016 to 2017). The protocol used for the library was the immunoSEQ multiplex PCR assay. A mixture of 60 forward primers for TCR Vbeta segments and 13 reverse primers for TCR Jbeta segments was used in the multiplex PCR. Held by TCRdb, this immuneACCESS table contains in-frame sequences only and omits some clones. Under half of the omission traces to an unresolved V gene where checked; the cause of the rest is unknown. Within this sample are over 150,000 clones, with roughly 87% of them counted one time only. The ten largest clones add up to roughly 0.23% of the sample. The sample was PBMCs. The receptors stem from a girl under two years old in good health and CMV-seronegative.

V gene TRBV7-2 combines with J gene TRBJ2-7, with 8 bases identical to TRBD1. V lost 2 bases, J lost 2 bases, and 2 bases stayed unmatched. The germline CDR1 and CDR2 sequences are SGHTA and FQGNSA. The CDR3 consists of 14 residues. CDR3 loop: CASSLQGAAYEQYF. In nucleotides, the CDR3 is TGTGCCAGCAGCTTACAGGGGGCGGCCTACGAGCAGTACTTC.

This rearrangement joins TRBV30 to TRBJ2-2; 8 bases are a match to TRBD2. The germline CDR1 and CDR2 sequences are GTSNPN and SVGIG (reference sequence). This CDR3 is 15 amino acids long. With 5 bases clipped from V and 2 bases from J, the junction kept 7 bases outside the gene matches. The CDR3 region is CAWGPGGPNTGELFF. The CDR3 nucleotides read TGTGCCTGGGGACCGGGAGGGCCAAACACCGGGGAGCTGTTTTTT.

The rearrangement uses TRBV9 and TRBJ2-1; 8 nucleotides align to TRBD2. Trimming removed 2 bases from V and 3 bases from J; junction bases left unmatched: 1. The CDR3 is made up of 14 amino acids. Germline V gene sequence: CDR1 SGDLS, CDR2 YYNGEE. CDR3 amino acids: CASSVSGIYNEQFF. Here the CDR3 DNA reads TGTGCCAGCAGCGTTAGCGGGATCTACAATGAGCAGTTCTTC.

The rearrangement joins TRBV11-3 to TRBJ2-3; D perhaps matches TRBD2 (6 bases). Germline lookup yields CDR1 SGHNT and CDR2 YENEEA. CDR3 length: 15 residues. V lost 0 bases to trimming and J lost 1 base, with 8 bases between them. The CDR3 DNA sequence: TGTGCCAGCAGCTTAGATGGGGAGGGCACAGATACGCAGTATTTT. Amino acid sequence: CASSLDGEGTDTQYF.

The chain is built from TRBV15 and TRBJ1-6, with D uncertain. The germline V gene has CDR1 LNHNV and CDR2 YYDKDF (reference sequence). V was trimmed by 0 bases and J by 14 bases, leaving 14 bases between them. The CDR3 is made up of 14 amino acids. As DNA, the CDR3 is TGTGCCACCAGCAGAGAGGGCAGTCTGGGTTCCCTCCACTTT. Translated, it gives CATSREGSLGSLHF.

The rearrangement links TRBV7-2 to TRBJ2-2; possibly TRBD2 for D (6 bases). Trimming left V 1 base short and J 3 bases short, with 9 bases between. Germline V gene lookup returns CDR1 SGHTA and CDR2 FQGNSA. CDR3 length: 15 residues. The CDR3 nucleotides read TGTGCCAGCAGCTTAGTCGGGGGTTACACCGGGGAGCTGTTTTTT. This sequence encodes CASSLVGGYTGELFF.

This clone has a single count. V gene TRBV20-1 combines with J gene TRBJ1-1; D call uncertain. The CDR3 is 11 residues long. In germline, CDR1 is DFQATT, CDR2 SNEGSKA (reference sequence). The CDR3 loop is CVCRMNTEAFF. The CDR3 region has the DNA TGCGTTTGCAGGATGAACACTGAAGCTTTCTTT.

The genes are TRBV18 and TRBJ2-7, with D unresolved. The CDR3 sequence is 12 residues long. V lost 1 base and J 2 bases, leaving 3 bases between the germline ends. Looked up from germline, CDR1 is KGHSH and CDR2 is LQKENI. DNA of the CDR3: TGTGCCAGCTCACCACGTACCTACGAGCAGTACTTC. Translation gives CASSPRTYEQYF.

The V gene is TRBV6-1, the J gene TRBJ2-7; TRBD1 agrees at 7 bases. Germline CDR1 reads MNHNS; CDR2 reads SASEGT. V dropped 6 bases and J dropped 0; count of bases not matched to a gene: 8. CDR3 length: 15 residues. Here the CDR3 reads CASRSSRGSSYEQYF. The CDR3 coding sequence is TGTGCCAGCAGATCCAGCAGGGGGAGCTCCTACGAGCAGTACTTC.

The V and J genes are TRBV19 and TRBJ1-5; D is undetermined. The germline V gene encodes CDR1 LNHDA and CDR2 SQIVND (reference sequence). Trimming stripped 5 bases from V and 2 bases from J, with 10 bases between. The CDR3 extends over 14 amino acids. CDR3 in amino acids: CASSVPKRNQPQHF. The CDR3 DNA reads as TGTGCCAGTAGTGTCCCAAAGCGCAATCAGCCCCAGCATTTT.

A remark on this clone: One end of the junction is discordant with germline, which a read error may explain. The V call is TRBV6-5, the J call TRBJ1-6; no definite D call. Germline CDR1 MNHEY, CDR2 SVGAGI. This CDR3 has 15 residues. CDR3: CAGSLDNSYNSPLHF. The CDR3 bases are TGTGCCGGCAGTCTCGACAACTCCTATAATTCACCCCTCCACTTT.

The chain carries TRBV4-1 and TRBJ2-3; 8 bases fit TRBD2. This CDR3 spans 16 amino acids. V lost 0 bases to trimming and J lost 2 bases; unmatched junction nucleotides: 4. CDR1 is MGHRA and CDR2 is YSYEKL in the germline V gene. For the CDR3, the DNA is TGCGCCAGCAGCCAAGAGTGGCGGGGGGTCACAGATACGCAGTATTTT. Encoded protein: CASSQEWRGVTDTQYF.

J is TRBJ1-3 and V is TRBV9; 12 bases line up with TRBD1. The trim removed 3 bases at V and 9 bases at J, leaving 10 bases unmatched. Germline V gene sequence: CDR1 SGDLS, CDR2 YYNGEE. The CDR3 length is 16 residues. CDR3: CASSEDRDRGLVTIYF. The CDR3 DNA sequence: TGTGCCAGCAGCGAGGACCGGGACAGGGGGCTTGTCACCATATATTTT.

This sequence joins TRBV7-9 and TRBJ2-3; D unresolved. Germline values: CDR1 SEHNR, CDR2 FQNEAQ (reference sequence). The CDR3 loop spans 14 amino acids. Trimming removed 2 bases from V and 1 base from J, with 7 bases in between. The CDR3, as DNA: TGTGCCAGCAGCTTAATGTCTCGCACAGATACGCAGTATTTT. Its translation is CASSLMSRTDTQYF.

The chain is built from TRBV27 and TRBJ2-1; D is possibly TRBD2 (6 bases). CDR3 length: 15 residues. Per the germline V gene, CDR1 is MNHEY and CDR2 is SMNVEV (reference sequence). The V gene lost 6 bases and the J gene lost 6 bases, with 18 bases spanning the gap. The CDR3 loop reads CASRPTWTKPNEQFF. DNA for the CDR3: TGTGCCAGCAGACCGACTTGGACTAAGCCCAATGAGCAGTTCTTC.

The rearrangement joins TRBV7-9 to TRBJ2-7; D ambiguous. The CDR3 totals 14 residues. The germline V gene encodes CDR1 SEHNR and CDR2 FQNEAQ (reference sequence). Trimming cost V 5 bases and J 3 bases, with 14 bases left between them. CDR3 coding DNA: TGTGCCAGCAGCCCCGCCCGACTTGGCTACGAGCAGTACTTC. Translated, it gives CASSPARLGYEQYF.